This T cell receptor beta chain originates from a study of PD-L1 blockade in urothelial cancer. Looking at the study overall: Treatment start was followed by blood analysis at 3 weeks (second dose) and again at 6 weeks.

CDR3 length equals 17 residues. V was pared by 1 base and J by 5 bases, with 9 bases of the junction left unmatched. Germline V gene data show CDR1 as LGHNA and CDR2 as YNFKEQ. Described time point: pretreatment peripheral blood. Generated by immunoSEQ multiplex PCR, the TCRdb table keeps only in-frame clones and is missing some. The sample shows 54,000 or so clones, over 65% of them seen only once. The chain carries TRBV4-2 and TRBJ1-5; TRBD1 aligns across 9 bases. Material: PBMCs, obtained around atezolizumab (anti-PD-L1) treatment. This receptor was obtained from a man aged 50-60 years with urothelial cancer. This CDR3 reads CASSQVGQGSLDQPQHF. Written as DNA, the CDR3 is TGTGCCAGCAGCCAAGTGGGACAGGGTTCTCTGGATCAGCCCCAGCATTTT.